This TCR beta chain was sequenced in a study of CD8 T cells in Susac syndrome. This clonotype came up once. The CDR3 is made up of 17 amino acids. Per germline, CDR1 SGHTA and CDR2 FQGTGA. V lost 5 bases, J lost 6 bases, and 14 bases stayed unmatched. cDNA came from roughly 0.53 to 1 ug RNA primed by random hexamers. MiXCR, run by TCRdb on the immunoSEQ multiplex PCR reads, gives a single entry per CDR3 protein. The data show some 240,000 distinct CDR3 sequences, 90% to 97% seen once. The TCR sequence derives from a human donor with Susac syndrome. The J gene is TRBJ2-3, the V gene TRBV7-3; TRBD2 agrees at 10 bases. Sample: CD4+ T cells from PBMCs. The CDR3 reads CASSNRVASGSSDTQYF. DNA for the CDR3: TGTGCCAGCAGCAACAGGGTCGCTAGCGGGAGTTCGGATACGCAGTATTTT.